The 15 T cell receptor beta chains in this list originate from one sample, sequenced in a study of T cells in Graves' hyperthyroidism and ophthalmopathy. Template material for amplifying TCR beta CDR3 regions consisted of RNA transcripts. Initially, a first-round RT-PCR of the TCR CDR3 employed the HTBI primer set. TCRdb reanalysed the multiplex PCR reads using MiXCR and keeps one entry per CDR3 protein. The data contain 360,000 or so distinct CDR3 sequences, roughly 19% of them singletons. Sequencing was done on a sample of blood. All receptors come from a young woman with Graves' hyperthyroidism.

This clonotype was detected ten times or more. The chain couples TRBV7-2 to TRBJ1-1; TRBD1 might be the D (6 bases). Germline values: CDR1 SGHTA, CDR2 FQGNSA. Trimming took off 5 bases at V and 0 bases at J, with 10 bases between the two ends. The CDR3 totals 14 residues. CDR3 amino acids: CASSKGHMNTEAFF. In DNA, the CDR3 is TGTGCCAGCAGCAAGGGACACATGAACACTGAAGCTTTCTTT. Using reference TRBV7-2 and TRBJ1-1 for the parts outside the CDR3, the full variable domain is GAGVSQSPSNKVTEKGKDVELRCDPISGHTALYWYRQSLGQGLEFLIYFQGNSAPDKSGLPSDRFSAERTGGSVSTLTIQRTQQEDSAVYLCASSKGHMNTEAFFGQGTRLTVV.

The DNA for the CDR3 is TGTGCCAGCGGACTAGCGGGGCCCAATGAGCAGTTCTTC. Residues: CASGLAGPNEQFF. This rearrangement joins TRBV3-1 to TRBJ2-1, with 12 nucleotides matching TRBD2. V was pared by 8 bases and J by 6 bases, with 2 bases of the junction left unmatched. Germline V lookup: CDR1 LGHDT, CDR2 YNNKEL (reference sequence). The CDR3 sequence is 13 residues long.

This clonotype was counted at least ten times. The DNA for the CDR3 is TGTGCCAGCAGTTTCCCTGGGGCAGGCATGAACACTGAAGCTTTCTTT. As protein: CASSFPGAGMNTEAFF. This chain connects TRBV6-5 to TRBJ1-1; D might be TRBD1 (5 bases). The CDR3 sequence is 16 residues long. The germline gives CDR1 MNHEY, CDR2 SVGAGI. V lost 4 bases, J lost 0 bases, and 15 bases lay in between.

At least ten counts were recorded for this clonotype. This chain's CDR3 is CASSWRDDFYEQYF. In DNA, the CDR3 is TGTGCCAGCAGCTGGAGGGACGACTTCTACGAGCAGTACTTC. V usage is TRBV5-6 and J usage is TRBJ2-7; possible D gene TRBD2, 6 bases. V shed 3 bases and J shed 3 bases, with 13 bases lying between them. Germline-derived CDR1 and CDR2 are SGHDT and YYEEEE. There are 14 residues in the CDR3.

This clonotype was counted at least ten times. The CDR3 spells CASNGQGVVYTGELFF. The CDR3 DNA reads as TGTGCCAGTAATGGACAGGGGGTCGTGTACACCGGGGAGCTGTTTTTT. The rearrangement joins TRBV12-3 or TRBV12-4 to TRBJ2-2, with 10 bases fitting TRBD1. This CDR3 has 16 amino acids. J gave up 3 bases and V 9 bases, and 10 bases lay outside the gene matches.

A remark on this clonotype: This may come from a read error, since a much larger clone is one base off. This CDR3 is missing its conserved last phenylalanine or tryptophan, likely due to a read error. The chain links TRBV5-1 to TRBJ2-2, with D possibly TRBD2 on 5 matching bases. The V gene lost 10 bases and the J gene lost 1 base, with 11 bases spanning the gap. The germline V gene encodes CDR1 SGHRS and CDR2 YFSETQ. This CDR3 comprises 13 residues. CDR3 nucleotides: TGCGCCTCGATGGCGGGGAACACCGGGGAGCTGTTTTCT. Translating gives CASMAGNTGELFS.

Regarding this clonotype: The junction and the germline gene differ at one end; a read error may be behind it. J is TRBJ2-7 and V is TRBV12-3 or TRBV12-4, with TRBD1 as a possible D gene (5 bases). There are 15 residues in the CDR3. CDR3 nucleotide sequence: TGTGCCAGCAGCTTAGGTTCCCTGACAGCCTACGAGCAGTACTTC. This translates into CASSLGSLTAYEQYF.

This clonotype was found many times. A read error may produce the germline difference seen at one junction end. CDR3 in amino acids: CASSEFTSGNIIYF. The CDR3 DNA is TGTGCCAGCAGTGAATTTACATCTGGAAACATCATATATTTT. The V gene is TRBV6-1, the J gene TRBJ1-3, with D uncertain. The length of the CDR3 is 14 residues. Germline V gene lookup returns CDR1 MNHNS and CDR2 SASEGT.

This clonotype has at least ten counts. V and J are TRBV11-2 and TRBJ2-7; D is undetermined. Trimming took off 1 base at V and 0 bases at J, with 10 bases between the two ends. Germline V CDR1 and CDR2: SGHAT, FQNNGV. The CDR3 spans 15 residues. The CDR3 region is CASSLVIGPSYEQYF. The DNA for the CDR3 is TGTGCCAGCAGCTTAGTTATCGGGCCCTCCTACGAGCAGTACTTC.

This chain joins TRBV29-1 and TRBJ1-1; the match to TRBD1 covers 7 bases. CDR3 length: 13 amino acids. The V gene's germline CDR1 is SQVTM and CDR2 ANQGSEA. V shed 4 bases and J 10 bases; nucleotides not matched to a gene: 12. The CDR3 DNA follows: TGCAGCGTTGGATTAGGGGGCGGCGGCGGAGCTTTCTTT. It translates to CSVGLGGGGGAFF.

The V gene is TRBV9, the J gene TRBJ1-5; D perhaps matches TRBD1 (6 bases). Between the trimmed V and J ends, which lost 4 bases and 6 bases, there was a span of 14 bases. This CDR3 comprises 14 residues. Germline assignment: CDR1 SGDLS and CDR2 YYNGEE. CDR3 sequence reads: CASSRDQGPQPQHF. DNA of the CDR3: TGTGCCAGCAGCCGGGATCAGGGGCCTCAGCCCCAGCATTTT.

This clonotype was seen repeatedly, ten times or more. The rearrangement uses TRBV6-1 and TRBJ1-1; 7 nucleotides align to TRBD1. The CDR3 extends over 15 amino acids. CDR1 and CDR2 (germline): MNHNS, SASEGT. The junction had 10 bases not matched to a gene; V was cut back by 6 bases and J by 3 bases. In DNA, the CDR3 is TGTGCCAGCAGCCGAATCCTCAGGGGGTACACTGAAGCTTTCTTT. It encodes CASSRILRGYTEAFF.

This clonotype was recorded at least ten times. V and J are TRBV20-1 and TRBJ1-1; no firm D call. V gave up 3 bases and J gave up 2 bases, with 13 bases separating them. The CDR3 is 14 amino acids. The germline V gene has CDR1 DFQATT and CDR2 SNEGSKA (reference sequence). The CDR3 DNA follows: TGCAGTGCTAGGCCCTATGGAGGTAACACTGAAGCTTTCTTT. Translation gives CSARPYGGNTEAFF.

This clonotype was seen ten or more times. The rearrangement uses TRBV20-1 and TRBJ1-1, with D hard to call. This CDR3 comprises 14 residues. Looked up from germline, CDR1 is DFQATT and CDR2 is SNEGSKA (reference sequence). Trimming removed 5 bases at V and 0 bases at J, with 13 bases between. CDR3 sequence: CSADDGSMNTEAFF. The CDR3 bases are TGCAGTGCTGACGACGGAAGTATGAACACTGAAGCTTTCTTT.

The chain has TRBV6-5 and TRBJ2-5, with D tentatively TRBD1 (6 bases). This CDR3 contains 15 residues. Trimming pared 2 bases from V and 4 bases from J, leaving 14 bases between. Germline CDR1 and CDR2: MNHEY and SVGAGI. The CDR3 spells CASSYEGDRTETQYF. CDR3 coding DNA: TGTGCCAGCAGTTACGAGGGGGACCGTACAGAGACCCAGTACTTC.